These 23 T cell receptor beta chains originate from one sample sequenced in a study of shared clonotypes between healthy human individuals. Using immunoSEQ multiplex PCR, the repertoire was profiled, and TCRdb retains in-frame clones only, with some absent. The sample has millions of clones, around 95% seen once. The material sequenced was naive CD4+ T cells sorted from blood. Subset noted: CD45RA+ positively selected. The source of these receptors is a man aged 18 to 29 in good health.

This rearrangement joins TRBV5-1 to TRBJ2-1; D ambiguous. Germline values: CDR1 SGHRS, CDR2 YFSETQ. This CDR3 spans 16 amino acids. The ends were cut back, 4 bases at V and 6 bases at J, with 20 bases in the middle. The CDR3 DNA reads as TGCGCCAGCAGCGCTCCCGCGGTTTTACTACCCAATGAGCAGTTCTTC. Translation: CASSAPAVLLPNEQFF.

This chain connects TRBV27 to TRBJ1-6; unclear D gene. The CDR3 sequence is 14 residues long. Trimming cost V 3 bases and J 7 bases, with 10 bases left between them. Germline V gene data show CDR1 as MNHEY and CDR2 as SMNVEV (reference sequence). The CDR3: CASSLGLGNSPLHF. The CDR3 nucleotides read TGTGCCAGCAGTTTGGGCCTCGGGAATTCACCCCTCCACTTT.

The DNA of the CDR3 is TGCGCCAGCAGCACCGGACAGGGAACGAACACCGGGGAGCTGTTTTTT. It is translated as CASSTGQGTNTGELFF. The chain joins TRBV5-1 to TRBJ2-2; 8 bases align to TRBD1. The CDR3 spans 16 residues. V was clipped by 4 bases and J by 0 bases; unmatched bases: 5. Germline CDR1 is SGHRS and CDR2 is YFSETQ.

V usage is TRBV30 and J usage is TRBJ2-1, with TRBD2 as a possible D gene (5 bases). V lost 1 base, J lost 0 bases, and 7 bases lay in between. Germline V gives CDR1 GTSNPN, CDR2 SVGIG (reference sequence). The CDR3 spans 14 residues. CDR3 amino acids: CAWSAAVSYNEQFF. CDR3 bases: TGTGCCTGGAGTGCAGCGGTCTCCTACAATGAGCAGTTCTTC.

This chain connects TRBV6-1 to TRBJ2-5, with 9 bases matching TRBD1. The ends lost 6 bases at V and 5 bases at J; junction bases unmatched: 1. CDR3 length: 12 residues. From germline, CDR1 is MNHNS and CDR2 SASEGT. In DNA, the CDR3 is TGTGCCAGCAGGACAGGGGGGGAGACCCAGTACTTC. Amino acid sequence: CASRTGGETQYF.

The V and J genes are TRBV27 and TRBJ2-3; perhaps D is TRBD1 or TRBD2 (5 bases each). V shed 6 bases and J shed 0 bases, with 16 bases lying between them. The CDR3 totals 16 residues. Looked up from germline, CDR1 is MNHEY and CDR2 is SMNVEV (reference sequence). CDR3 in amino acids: CASRGQGRLSTDTQYF. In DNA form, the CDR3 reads TGTGCCAGCAGGGGTCAGGGTCGACTAAGCACAGATACGCAGTATTTT.

The CDR3 region is CASSSKNIQYF. DNA of the CDR3: TGTGCCAGCAGCAGTAAAAACATTCAGTACTTC. V is TRBV7-9 and J is TRBJ2-4; D unclear. CDR1 is SEHNR, CDR2 FQNEAQ, per germline (reference sequence). The CDR3 loop spans 11 amino acids. Trimming cost V 5 bases and J 4 bases, with 3 bases left between them.

CDR3 DNA: TGTGCCAGCTCACCAATTATCGGACAGGGGGCGCCTGAGCAGTACTTC. It translates to CASSPIIGQGAPEQYF. The chain is built from TRBV18 and TRBJ2-7; TRBD1 aligns across 11 bases. CDR3 length equals 16 residues. Germline assignment: CDR1 KGHSH and CDR2 LQKENI. With V trimmed by 2 bases and J by 7 bases, 10 bases remained unmatched.

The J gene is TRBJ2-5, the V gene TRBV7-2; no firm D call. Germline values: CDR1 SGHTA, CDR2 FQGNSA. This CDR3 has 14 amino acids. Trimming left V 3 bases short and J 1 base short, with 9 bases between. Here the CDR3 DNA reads TGTGCCAGCAGCTTCAGGACGGCCCAAGAGACCCAGTACTTC. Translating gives CASSFRTAQETQYF.

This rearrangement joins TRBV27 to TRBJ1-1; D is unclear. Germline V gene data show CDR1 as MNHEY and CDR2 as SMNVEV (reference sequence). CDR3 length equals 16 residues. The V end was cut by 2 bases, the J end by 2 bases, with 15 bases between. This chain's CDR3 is CASSLRQSTTNTEAFF. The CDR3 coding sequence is TGTGCCAGCAGTTTACGGCAGAGCACTACTAACACTGAAGCTTTCTTT.

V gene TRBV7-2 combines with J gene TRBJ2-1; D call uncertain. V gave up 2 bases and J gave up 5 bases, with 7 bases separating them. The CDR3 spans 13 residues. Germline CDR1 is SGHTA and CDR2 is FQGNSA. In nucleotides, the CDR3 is TGTGCCAGCAGCTTATCACCTCACAATGAGCAGTTCTTC. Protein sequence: CASSLSPHNEQFF.

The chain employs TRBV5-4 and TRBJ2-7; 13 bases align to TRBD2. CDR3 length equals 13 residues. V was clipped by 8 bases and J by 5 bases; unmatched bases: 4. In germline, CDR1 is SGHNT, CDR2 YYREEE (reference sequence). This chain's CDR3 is CASTSGRDHEQYF. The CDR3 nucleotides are TGTGCCAGTACTAGCGGGAGGGACCACGAGCAGTACTTC.

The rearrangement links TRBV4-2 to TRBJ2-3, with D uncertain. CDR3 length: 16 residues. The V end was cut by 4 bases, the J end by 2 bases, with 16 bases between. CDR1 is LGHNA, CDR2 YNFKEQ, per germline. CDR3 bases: TGTGCCAGCAGCCTTACCAGCGCGGTATACACAGATACGCAGTATTTT. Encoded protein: CASSLTSAVYTDTQYF.

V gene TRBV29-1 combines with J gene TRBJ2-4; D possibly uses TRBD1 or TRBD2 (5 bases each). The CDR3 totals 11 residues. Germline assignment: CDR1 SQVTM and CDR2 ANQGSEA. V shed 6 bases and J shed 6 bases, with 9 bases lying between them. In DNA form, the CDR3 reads TGCAGCGTGCTTGGGGGAAACATTCAGTACTTC. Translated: CSVLGGNIQYF.

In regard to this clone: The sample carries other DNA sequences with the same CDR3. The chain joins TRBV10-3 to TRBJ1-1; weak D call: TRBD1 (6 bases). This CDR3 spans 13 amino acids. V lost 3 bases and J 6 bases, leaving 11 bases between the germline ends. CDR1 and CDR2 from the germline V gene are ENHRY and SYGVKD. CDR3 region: CAISEGGDSEAFF. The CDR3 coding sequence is TGTGCCATCAGTGAAGGGGGAGATTCTGAAGCTTTCTTT.

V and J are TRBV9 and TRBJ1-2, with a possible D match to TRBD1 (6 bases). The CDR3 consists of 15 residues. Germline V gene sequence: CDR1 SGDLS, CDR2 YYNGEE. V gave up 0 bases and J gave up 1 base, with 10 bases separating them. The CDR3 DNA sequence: TGTGCCAGCAGCGTAGGGGGGGCAAGTAACTATGGCTACACCTTC. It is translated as CASSVGGASNYGYTF.

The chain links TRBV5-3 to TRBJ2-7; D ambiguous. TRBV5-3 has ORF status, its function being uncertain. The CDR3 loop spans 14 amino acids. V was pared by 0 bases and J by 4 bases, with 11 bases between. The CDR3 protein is CARSLERVGYEQYF. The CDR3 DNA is TGTGCCAGAAGCTTGGAAAGAGTCGGATACGAGCAGTACTTC.

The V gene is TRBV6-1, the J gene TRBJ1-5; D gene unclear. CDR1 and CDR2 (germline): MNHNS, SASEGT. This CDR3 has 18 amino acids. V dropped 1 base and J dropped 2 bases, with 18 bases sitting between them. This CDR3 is CASSEVLALGLGNQPQHF. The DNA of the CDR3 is TGTGCCAGCAGTGAAGTGTTGGCACTCGGACTAGGCAATCAGCCCCAGCATTTT.

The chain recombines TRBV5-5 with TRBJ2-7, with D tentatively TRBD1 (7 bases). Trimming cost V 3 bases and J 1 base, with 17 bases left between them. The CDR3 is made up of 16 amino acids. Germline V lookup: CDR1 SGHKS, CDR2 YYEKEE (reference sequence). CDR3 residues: CASSSQTGRRSYEQYF. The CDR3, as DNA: TGTGCCAGCAGCTCACAGACAGGGAGGAGATCCTACGAGCAGTACTTC.

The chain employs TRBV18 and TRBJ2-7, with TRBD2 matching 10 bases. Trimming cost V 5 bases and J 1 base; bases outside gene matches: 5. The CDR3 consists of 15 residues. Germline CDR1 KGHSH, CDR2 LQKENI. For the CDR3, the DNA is TGTGCCAGCTCAATAGGACTAGCGGCATCCTACGAGCAGTACTTC. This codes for CASSIGLAASYEQYF.

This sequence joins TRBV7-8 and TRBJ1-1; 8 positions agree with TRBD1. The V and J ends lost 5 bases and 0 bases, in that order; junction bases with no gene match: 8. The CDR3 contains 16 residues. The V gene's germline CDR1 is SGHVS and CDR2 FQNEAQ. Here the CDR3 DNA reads TGTGCCAGCAGCACCTGGGGGGGACAGGTGAACACTGAAGCTTTCTTT. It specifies CASSTWGGQVNTEAFF.

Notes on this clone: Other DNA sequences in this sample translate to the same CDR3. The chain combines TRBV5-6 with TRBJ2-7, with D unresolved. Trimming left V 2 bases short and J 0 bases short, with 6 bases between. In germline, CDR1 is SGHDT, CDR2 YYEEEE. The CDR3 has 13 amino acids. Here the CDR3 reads CASSFTVSYEQYF. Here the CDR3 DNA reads TGTGCCAGCAGCTTCACCGTCTCCTACGAGCAGTACTTC.

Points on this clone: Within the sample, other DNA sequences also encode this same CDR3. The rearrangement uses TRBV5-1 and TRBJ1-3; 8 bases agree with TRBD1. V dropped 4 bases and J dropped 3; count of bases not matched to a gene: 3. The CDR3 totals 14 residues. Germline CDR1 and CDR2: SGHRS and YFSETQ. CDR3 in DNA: TGCGCCAGCAGCCCGACAGGGGATGGAAACACCATATATTTT. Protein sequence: CASSPTGDGNTIYF.